A selection of T cell receptor beta chains follows, all from one sample in a study of blood T cell repertoires in COVID-19. Profiled with immunoSEQ multiplex PCR; TCRdb holds only in-frame clones, not every one. Among around 110,000 clones listed, about 88% were seen once. Sequenced: peripheral blood. Every receptor here comes from a man aged 35 to 55 with acute or convalescent COVID-19. Each CDR3 is given with its conserved first and last residue. Fields, in order: V gene, clone size, D gene, J gene, CDR3 protein, CDR3 DNA. A D gene is named only where the DNA matches it firmly. Where a row states a size, it is once, few, many or the class of an expanded clone; other rows omit it.

>TRBV5-1|.|TRBD1|TRBJ1-1
CASSTLDRDTEAFF
TGCGCCAGCAGCACGCTCGACAGGGACACTGAAGCTTTCTTT
>TRBV10-3|.|TRBD2|TRBJ2-3
CAISVMAGGSTDTQYF
TGTGCCATCAGTGTTATGGCGGGGGGATCCACAGATACGCAGTATTTT
>TRBV6-5|.|.|TRBJ2-7
CASSYLPQGPYEQYF
TGTGCCAGCAGTTACCTCCCCCAGGGTCCCTACGAGCAGTACTTC
>TRBV2|.|TRBD1|TRBJ1-1
CASSQIGTGDFRGAFF
TGTGCCAGCAGCCAGATTGGGACAGGGGACTTTAGGGGAGCTTTCTTT
>TRBV6-5|.|.|TRBJ1-4
CASRGPGGIEKLFF
TGTGCCAGCAGGGGACCCGGGGGTATTGAAAAACTGTTTTTT
>TRBV7-2|.|TRBD1|TRBJ1-2
CASSYRTGSNYGYTF
TGTGCCAGCAGCTACCGGACAGGATCGAACTATGGCTACACCTTC
>TRBV11-2|.|.|TRBJ2-6
CASSFSGANVLTF
TGTGCCAGCAGCTTCTCCGGGGCCAACGTCCTGACTTTC
>TRBV7-3|few|.|TRBJ2-6
CASSIRGPGANVLTF
TGTGCCAGCAGCATCAGGGGTCCTGGGGCCAACGTCCTGACTTTC
>TRBV15|once|.|TRBJ2-5
CATSTGGWETQYF
TGTGCCACCAGCACGGGGGGCTGGGAGACCCAGTACTTC
>TRBV12-3/TRBV12-4|.|.|TRBJ2-1
CASSFRSYNEQFF
TGTGCCAGCAGTTTCAGATCCTACAATGAGCAGTTCTTC
>TRBV4-1|.|.|TRBJ2-7
CASSLHPGNSYEQYF
TGCGCCAGCAGCCTCCATCCGGGGAACTCGTACGAGCAGTACTTC
>TRBV2|.|.|TRBJ2-1
CASSEAGEQFF
TGTGCCAGCAGCGAGGCGGGTGAGCAGTTCTTC
>TRBV4-3|.|TRBD1|TRBJ1-2
CASSRTPGQGNYGYTF
TGCGCCAGCAGCCGTACTCCGGGACAGGGAAACTATGGCTACACCTTC
>TRBV7-2|few|.|TRBJ1-4
CASSPQQGYREKLFF
TGTGCCAGCAGCCCCCAACAGGGATATAGGGAAAAACTGTTTTTT
>TRBV29-1|.|.|TRBJ2-7
CSVTGTPTSYEQYF
TGCAGCGTAACCGGGACTCCTACTTCCTACGAGCAGTACTTC
>TRBV4-1|.|TRBD1|TRBJ1-1
CASSQGEYRGETEAFF
TGCGCCAGCAGCCAAGGAGAATACAGGGGAGAGACTGAAGCTTTCTTT
>TRBV19|.|TRBD1|TRBJ2-6
CASSYNRGNSGANVLTF
TGTGCCAGTAGCTATAACAGGGGAAACTCTGGGGCCAACGTCCTGACTTTC
>TRBV3-1/TRBV3-2|.|TRBD1|TRBJ1-1
CASSHRFTGGTEAFF
TGTGCCAGCAGCCATCGGTTCACAGGGGGGACTGAAGCTTTCTTT
>TRBV9|.|TRBD1|TRBJ2-1
CASSVGGRGLDEQFF
TGTGCCAGCAGCGTAGGGGGCAGGGGGCTGGATGAGCAGTTCTTC
>TRBV2|.|.|TRBJ2-7
CASSQDWYEQYF
TGTGCCAGCAGTCAAGACTGGTACGAGCAGTACTTC
>TRBV19|.|TRBD2|TRBJ2-3
CASSTTSASVDGTQYF
TGTGCCAGTAGCACCACTAGCGCCAGTGTGGATGGTACGCAGTATTTT
>TRBV5-1|.|TRBD1|TRBJ1-6
CASSLGQGKGNSPLHF
TGCGCCAGCAGCTTGGGACAGGGAAAGGGTAATTCACCCCTCCACTTT
>TRBV7-2|once|TRBD2|TRBJ2-7
CASASGGAVEQYF
TGTGCCAGCGCTAGCGGGGGGGCAGTCGAGCAGTACTTC
>TRBV29-1|.|TRBD1|TRBJ2-3
CSVQGRTGVGTDTQYF
TGCAGCGTTCAAGGCCGGACAGGGGTGGGCACAGATACGCAGTATTTT
>TRBV30|.|TRBD2|TRBJ2-3
CAWSRSGSRADTQYF
TGTGCCTGGAGTCGTAGCGGGAGTAGGGCAGATACGCAGTATTTT
>TRBV27|.|.|TRBJ2-2
CASSFRTLTGELFF
TGTGCCAGCAGTTTTAGGACACTCACCGGGGAGCTGTTTTTT
>TRBV5-6|.|.|TRBJ2-7
CASSLGRDSPYEQYF
TGTGCCAGCAGCTTGGGCCGGGACTCCCCGTACGAGCAGTACTTC
>TRBV28|.|TRBD1|TRBJ2-7
CASSPDRDPYEQYF
TGTGCCAGCAGTCCAGACAGGGATCCCTACGAGCAGTACTTC
>TRBV7-3|.|TRBD1|TRBJ2-6
CASSALGQGSGANVLTF
TGTGCCAGCAGCGCATTAGGACAGGGTTCGGGGGCCAACGTCCTGACTTTC
>TRBV5-4|.|.|TRBJ2-7
CASSLAAGEQYF
TGTGCCAGCAGCTTGGCCGCCGGGGAGCAGTACTTC
>TRBV5-1|.|TRBD1|TRBJ1-5
CASSANRGRQPQHF
TGCGCCAGCAGCGCCAACAGGGGGCGGCAGCCCCAGCATTTT
>TRBV5-1|.|TRBD2|TRBJ2-2
CASSLTSGGTGELFF
TGCGCCAGCAGCCTGACTAGCGGGGGCACCGGGGAGCTGTTTTTT
>TRBV27|once|TRBD2|TRBJ2-5
CASSSGTSGGWETQYF
TGTGCCAGCAGTTCCGGGACTAGCGGGGGGTGGGAGACCCAGTACTTC
>TRBV6-5|.|.|TRBJ2-7
CASKGRSSEQYF
TGTGCCAGCAAGGGGCGTTCGTCCGAGCAGTACTTC
>TRBV18|.|.|TRBJ1-4
CASSPPGPRGEKLFF
TGTGCCAGCTCCCCCCCGGGCCCCCGAGGGGAAAAACTGTTTTTT